Listed below are T cell receptor beta chains from one sample, sequenced in a study of blood T cell repertoires in COVID-19. Sequenced by immunoSEQ multiplex PCR; TCRdb stores in-frame clones only, minus some. Among about 310,000 clones listed, 85% to 90% were seen once. The sample taken for sequencing was peripheral blood. These receptors were taken from a woman aged 30 to 39 with COVID-19, enrolled during active disease. CDR3s include the opening cysteine and the closing phenylalanine or tryptophan. Each record gives: J gene, D gene, V gene, clone size, CDR3 DNA, CDR3 protein. D genes are given only for firm matches. A row's size may be missing; if present it is once, few, many or a size class.

>TRBJ1-5|-|TRBV6-6|-
TGTGCCAGCAGTTGGGGCAGCAATCAGCCCCAGCATTTT
CASSWGSNQPQHF
>TRBJ1-5|-|TRBV6-5|few
TGTGCCAGCGGACTCGCTTACGATAGCAATCAGCCCCAGCATTTT
CASGLAYDSNQPQHF
>TRBJ2-3|TRBD2|TRBV5-1|-
TGCGCCAGCAGCTTGGCCGGGGGACTAGCGGGAGCAGATACGCAGTATTTT
CASSLAGGLAGADTQYF
>TRBJ1-1|-|TRBV19|-
TGTGCCAGTTTAGGGGTAGACACTGAAGCTTTCTTT
CASLGVDTEAFF
>TRBJ2-7|TRBD1|TRBV5-6|-
TGTGCCAGCAGCTTGACAGGGGGGACCTACGAGCAGTACTTC
CASSLTGGTYEQYF
>TRBJ2-1|TRBD2|TRBV3-1/TRBV3-2|-
TGTGCCAGCAGCCCCAGTTTAGGCGGGAGAGGTTATGAGCAGTTCTTC
CASSPSLGGRGYEQFF
>TRBJ2-5|-|TRBV2|-
TGTGCCAGCAATAGACTCCCCCAAGAGACCCAGTACTTC
CASNRLPQETQYF
>TRBJ2-1|TRBD2|TRBV4-2|few
TGTGCCAGCAGCCAAGAGGGAGCGGGAGGGCCCTACAATGAGCAGTTCTTC
CASSQEGAGGPYNEQFF
>TRBJ1-3|TRBD1|TRBV19|-
TGTGCCAGTAGTATTCAGGGGGTCTCTGGAAACACCATATATTTT
CASSIQGVSGNTIYF
>TRBJ2-5|-|TRBV3-1/TRBV3-2|-
TGTGCCAGCAGCCAACAGGGAATCCTCGAGACCCAGTACTTC
CASSQQGILETQYF
>TRBJ2-2|-|TRBV29-1|-
TGCAGCGTTGGAGGGAATATGGGGACCGGGGAGCTGTTTTTT
CSVGGNMGTGELFF
>TRBJ1-5|-|TRBV6-5|-
TGTGCCAGCAGTTATAAGGCACAGCTCAATCAGCCCCAGCATTTT
CASSYKAQLNQPQHF
>TRBJ1-5|-|TRBV5-6|-
TGTGCCAGCAGCCTTTGGGGGGTTCATCAGCCCCAGCATTTT
CASSLWGVHQPQHF
>TRBJ1-5|-|TRBV27|once
TGTGCCAGCAGTTTAGGCAGGGGCCATCAGCCCCAGCATTTT
CASSLGRGHQPQHF
>TRBJ1-2|-|TRBV5-1|-
TGCGCCAGCGCTGACAGATCCTCCGGCTACACCTTC
CASADRSSGYTF
>TRBJ1-2|TRBD1|TRBV2|-
TGTGCCAGCATGGAACAGGGGCCATACTATGGCTACACCTTC
CASMEQGPYYGYTF
>TRBJ1-2|-|TRBV7-9|-
TGTGCCAGCAGCCCCCTGGGGGGGAAACGGGTACACCTTGATGGCTACACCTTC
CASSPLGGKRVHLDGYTF
>TRBJ2-7|TRBD1|TRBV5-1|-
TGCGCCAGCAGCTGGACAGGGGGCCCCTACGAGCAGTACTTC
CASSWTGGPYEQYF
>TRBJ1-1|TRBD1|TRBV6-4|-
TGTGCCAGCAGTGACGGGACAGGGGGGAGAAACACTGAAGCTTTCTTT
CASSDGTGGRNTEAFF
>TRBJ2-1|-|TRBV7-9|-
TGTGCCAGCAGCTTAGCGAAGTCAGGGTCTGGGAATGAGCAGTTCTTC
CASSLAKSGSGNEQFF
>TRBJ2-2|-|TRBV5-4|-
TGTGCCAGCAGCTTGGGAGGCACCGGGGAGCTGTTTTTT
CASSLGGTGELFF
>TRBJ2-5|TRBD1|TRBV27|-
TGTGCCAGCACGAGGACAGGGACGGAGGAGACCCAGTACTTC
CASTRTGTEETQYF